The present T cell receptor beta chain was sequenced within a study of T cell responses to AZD1222 COVID-19 vaccine. This clone turned up a few times. Using immunoSEQ multiplex PCR, the repertoire was profiled, and TCRdb retains in-frame clones only, with some absent. The repertoire includes 150,000 or so clones, 88% of them detected once, and less than 3.5% sits in the top ten. This CDR3 comprises 15 residues. Germline loops: CDR1 MNHEY, CDR2 SVGEGT. The ends were cut back, 0 bases at V and 0 bases at J, with 8 bases in the middle. This chain links TRBV6-2 or TRBV6-3 with TRBJ1-2; D gene unclear. The clonotype comes from an adult in good health. The sample here was peripheral blood, taken on day 0 of AZD1222 vaccination. The DNA of the CDR3 is TGTGCCAGCAGTTACTCGACGGGAACTAACTATGGCTACACCTTC. This sequence encodes CASSYSTGTNYGYTF.